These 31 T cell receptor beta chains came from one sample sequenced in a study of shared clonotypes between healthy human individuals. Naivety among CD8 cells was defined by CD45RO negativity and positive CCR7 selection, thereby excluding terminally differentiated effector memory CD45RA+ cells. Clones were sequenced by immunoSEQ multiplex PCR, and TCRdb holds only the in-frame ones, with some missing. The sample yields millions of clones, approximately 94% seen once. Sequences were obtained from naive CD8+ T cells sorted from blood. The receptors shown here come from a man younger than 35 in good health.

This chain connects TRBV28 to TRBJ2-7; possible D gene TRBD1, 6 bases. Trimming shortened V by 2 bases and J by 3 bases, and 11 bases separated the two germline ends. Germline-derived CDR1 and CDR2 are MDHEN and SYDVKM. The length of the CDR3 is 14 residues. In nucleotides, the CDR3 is TGTGCCAGCAGTTTACCCGACAGGCTCTACGAGCAGTACTTC. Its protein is CASSLPDRLYEQYF.

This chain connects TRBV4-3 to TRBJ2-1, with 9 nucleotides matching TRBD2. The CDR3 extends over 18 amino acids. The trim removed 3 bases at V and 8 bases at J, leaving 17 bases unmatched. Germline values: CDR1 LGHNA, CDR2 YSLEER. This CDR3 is CASSQDYSGSSVGYEQFF. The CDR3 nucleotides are TGCGCCAGCAGCCAGGATTATAGCGGGAGCAGTGTCGGATATGAGCAGTTCTTC.

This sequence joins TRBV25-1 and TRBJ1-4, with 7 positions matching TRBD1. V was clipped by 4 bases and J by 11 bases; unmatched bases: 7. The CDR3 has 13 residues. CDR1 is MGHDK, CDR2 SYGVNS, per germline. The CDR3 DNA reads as TGTGCCAGCAGTGTCCAGGGGGAGGAGAAACTGTTTTTT. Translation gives CASSVQGEEKLFF.

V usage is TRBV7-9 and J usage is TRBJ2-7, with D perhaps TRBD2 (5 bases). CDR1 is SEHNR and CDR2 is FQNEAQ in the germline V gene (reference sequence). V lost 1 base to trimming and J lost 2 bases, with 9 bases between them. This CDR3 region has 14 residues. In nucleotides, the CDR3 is TGTGCCAGCAGCTTAGTTACGGAGGCCTACGAGCAGTACTTC. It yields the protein CASSLVTEAYEQYF.

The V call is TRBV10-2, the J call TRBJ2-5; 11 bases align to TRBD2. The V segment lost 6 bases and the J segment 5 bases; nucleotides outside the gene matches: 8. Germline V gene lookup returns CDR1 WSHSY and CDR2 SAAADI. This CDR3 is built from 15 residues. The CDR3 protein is CASSALAGVYETQYF. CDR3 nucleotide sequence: TGCGCCAGCAGCGCACTAGCGGGAGTGTATGAGACCCAGTACTTC.

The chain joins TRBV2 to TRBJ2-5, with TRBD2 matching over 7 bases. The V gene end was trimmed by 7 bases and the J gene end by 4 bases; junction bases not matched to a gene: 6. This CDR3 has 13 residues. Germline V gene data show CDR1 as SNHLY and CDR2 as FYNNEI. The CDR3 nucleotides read TGTGCCAGCACGGGGGGTAGTGGAGAGACCCAGTACTTC. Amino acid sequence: CASTGGSGETQYF.

The CDR3 sequence: CASSLAWGQGYEAFF. Here the CDR3 DNA reads TGCGCCAGCAGCTTGGCCTGGGGACAGGGGTACGAAGCTTTCTTT. This sequence joins TRBV5-1 and TRBJ1-1, with 10 bases matching TRBD1. Germline lookup yields CDR1 SGHRS and CDR2 YFSETQ. This CDR3 has 15 residues. V gave up 0 bases and J gave up 8 bases; unmatched junction bases: 7.

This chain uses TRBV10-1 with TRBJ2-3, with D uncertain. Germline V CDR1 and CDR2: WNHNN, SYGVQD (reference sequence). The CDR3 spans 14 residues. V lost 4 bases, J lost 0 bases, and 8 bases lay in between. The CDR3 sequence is CASSVSVSTDTQYF. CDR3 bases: TGCGCCAGCAGTGTCTCAGTTAGCACAGATACGCAGTATTTT.

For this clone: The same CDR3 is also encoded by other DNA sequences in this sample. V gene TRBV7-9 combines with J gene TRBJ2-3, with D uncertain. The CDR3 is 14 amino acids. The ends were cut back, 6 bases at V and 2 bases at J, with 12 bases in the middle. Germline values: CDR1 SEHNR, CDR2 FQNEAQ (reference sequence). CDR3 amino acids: CASSPPTSTDTQYF. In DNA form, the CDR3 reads TGTGCCAGCAGTCCCCCGACCTCCACAGATACGCAGTATTTT.

The CDR3 DNA reads TGTGCCAGCACCGGTCCGCCGGACAGGGCGGGAGTAGTGGAGACCCAGTACTTC. Its translation: CASTGPPDRAGVVETQYF. This chain links TRBV11-2 with TRBJ2-5; D perhaps matches TRBD1 (8 bases). V was pared by 7 bases and J by 5 bases, with 29 bases between. CDR3 length: 18 amino acids. CDR1 is SGHAT, CDR2 FQNNGV, per germline.

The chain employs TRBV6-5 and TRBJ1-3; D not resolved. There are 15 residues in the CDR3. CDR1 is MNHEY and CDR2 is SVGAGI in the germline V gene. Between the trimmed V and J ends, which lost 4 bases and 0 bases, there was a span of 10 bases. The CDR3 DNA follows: TGTGCCAGCAGTTCCAAATACCTCTCTGGAAACACCATATATTTT. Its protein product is CASSSKYLSGNTIYF.

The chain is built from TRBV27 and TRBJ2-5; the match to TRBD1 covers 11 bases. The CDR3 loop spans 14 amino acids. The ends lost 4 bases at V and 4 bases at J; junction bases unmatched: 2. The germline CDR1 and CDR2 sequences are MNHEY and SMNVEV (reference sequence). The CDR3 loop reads CASSWTGGLETQYF. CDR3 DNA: TGTGCCAGCAGTTGGACAGGGGGCCTAGAGACCCAGTACTTC.

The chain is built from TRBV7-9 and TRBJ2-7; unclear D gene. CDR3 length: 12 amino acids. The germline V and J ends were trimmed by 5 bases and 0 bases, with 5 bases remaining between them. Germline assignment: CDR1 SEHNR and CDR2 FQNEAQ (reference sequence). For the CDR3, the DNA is TGTGCCAGCAGCGCTGTCTCCTACGAGCAGTACTTC. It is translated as CASSAVSYEQYF.

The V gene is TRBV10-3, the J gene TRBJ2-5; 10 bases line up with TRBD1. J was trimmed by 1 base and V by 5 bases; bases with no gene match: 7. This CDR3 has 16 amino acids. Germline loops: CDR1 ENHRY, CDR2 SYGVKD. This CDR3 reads CAISTSGTGVQETQYF. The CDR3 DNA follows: TGTGCCATCAGTACCTCCGGGACAGGGGTCCAAGAGACCCAGTACTTC.

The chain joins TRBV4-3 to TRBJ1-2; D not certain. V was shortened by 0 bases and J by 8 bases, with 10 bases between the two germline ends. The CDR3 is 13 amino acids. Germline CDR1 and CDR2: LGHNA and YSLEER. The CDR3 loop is CASSQDRANGYTF. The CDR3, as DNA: TGCGCCAGCAGCCAAGATCGGGCAAACGGCTACACCTTC.

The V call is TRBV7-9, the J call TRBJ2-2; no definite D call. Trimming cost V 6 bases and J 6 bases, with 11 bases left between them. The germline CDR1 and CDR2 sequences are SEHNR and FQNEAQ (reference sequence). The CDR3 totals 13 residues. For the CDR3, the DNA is TGTGCCAGCAGTGCTGCGGTGGCCGGGGAGCTGTTTTTT. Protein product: CASSAAVAGELFF.

CDR3 in DNA: TGTGCCAGCAGCCCACGGGACGGCTATGGCTACACCTTC. Translation gives CASSPRDGYGYTF. The V gene is TRBV7-9, the J gene TRBJ1-2; D possibly corresponds to TRBD1 (5 bases). CDR1 and CDR2 (germline): SEHNR, FQNEAQ (reference sequence). CDR3 length: 13 amino acids. Trimming left V 5 bases short and J 4 bases short, with 11 bases between. Full variable domain (missing parts from reference TRBV7-9 and TRBJ1-2): DTGVSQNPRHKITKRGQNVTFRCDPISEHNRLYWYRQTLGQGPEFLTYFQNEAQLEKSRLLSDRFSAERPKGSFSTLEIQRTEQGDSAMYLCASSPRDGYGYTFGSGTRLTVV.

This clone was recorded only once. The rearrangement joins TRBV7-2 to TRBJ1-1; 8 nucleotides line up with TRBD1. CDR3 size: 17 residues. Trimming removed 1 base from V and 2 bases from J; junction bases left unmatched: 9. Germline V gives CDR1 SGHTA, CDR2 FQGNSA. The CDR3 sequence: CASSLGPGQGHNTEAFF. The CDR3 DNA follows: TGTGCCAGCAGCTTAGGCCCCGGACAGGGCCATAACACTGAAGCTTTCTTT.

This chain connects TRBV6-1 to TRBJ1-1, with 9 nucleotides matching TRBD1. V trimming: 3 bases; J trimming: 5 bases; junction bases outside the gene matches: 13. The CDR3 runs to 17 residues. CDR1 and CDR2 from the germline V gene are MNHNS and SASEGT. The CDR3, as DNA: TGTGCCAGCAGTGACCGGGACAGGGCCCTTTTGGGGACTGAAGCTTTCTTT. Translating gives CASSDRDRALLGTEAFF.

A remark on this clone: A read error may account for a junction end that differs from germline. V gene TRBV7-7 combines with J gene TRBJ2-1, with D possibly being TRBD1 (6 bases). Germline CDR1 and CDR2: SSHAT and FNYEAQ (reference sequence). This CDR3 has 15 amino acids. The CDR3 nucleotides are TGTGCTAGCAGCTCCGAGATACAGGGCTACAATGAGCAGTTCTTC. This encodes CASSSEIQGYNEQFF. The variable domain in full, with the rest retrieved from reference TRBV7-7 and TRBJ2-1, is GAGVSQSPRYKVTKRGQDVTLRCDPISSHATLYWYQQALGQGPEFLTYFNYEAQPDKSGLPSDRFSAERPEGSISTLTIQRTEQRDSAMYRCASSSEIQGYNEQFFGPGTRLTVL.

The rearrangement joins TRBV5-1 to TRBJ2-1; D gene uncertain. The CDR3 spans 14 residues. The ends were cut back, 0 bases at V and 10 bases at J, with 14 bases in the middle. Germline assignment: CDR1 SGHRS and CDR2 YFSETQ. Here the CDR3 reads CASSLVEAVGEQFF. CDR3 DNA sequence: TGCGCCAGCAGCTTGGTAGAGGCTGTGGGGGAGCAGTTCTTC.

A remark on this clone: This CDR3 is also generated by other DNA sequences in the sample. CDR3 bases: TGTGCCAGCAGTTACGGGGGCCTCAACACTGAAGCTTTCTTT. It translates to CASSYGGLNTEAFF. The chain carries TRBV6-5 and TRBJ1-1; a weak D match, TRBD1 (6 bases). The CDR3 is 14 amino acids. Trimming pared 2 bases from V and 2 bases from J, leaving 9 bases between. CDR1 is MNHEY, CDR2 SVGAGI, per germline.

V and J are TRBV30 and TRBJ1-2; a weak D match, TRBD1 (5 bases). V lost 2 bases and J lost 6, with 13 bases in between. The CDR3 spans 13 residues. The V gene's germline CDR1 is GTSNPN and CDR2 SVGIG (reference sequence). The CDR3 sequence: CAWSRRGANGYTF. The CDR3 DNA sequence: TGTGCCTGGAGTCGAAGGGGCGCCAATGGCTACACCTTC.

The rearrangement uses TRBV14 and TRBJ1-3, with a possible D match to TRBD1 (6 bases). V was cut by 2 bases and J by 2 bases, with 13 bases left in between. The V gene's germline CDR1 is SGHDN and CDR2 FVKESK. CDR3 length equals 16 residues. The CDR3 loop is CASSQLLGAPGNTIYF. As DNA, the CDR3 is TGTGCCAGCAGCCAACTACTGGGGGCTCCTGGAAACACCATATATTTT.

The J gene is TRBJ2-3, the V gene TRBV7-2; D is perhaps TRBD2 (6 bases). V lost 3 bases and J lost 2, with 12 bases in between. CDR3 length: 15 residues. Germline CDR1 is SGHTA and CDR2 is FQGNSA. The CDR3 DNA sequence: TGTGCCAGCAGCTTTTTTGGCGGGGACACAGATACGCAGTATTTT. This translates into CASSFFGGDTDTQYF.

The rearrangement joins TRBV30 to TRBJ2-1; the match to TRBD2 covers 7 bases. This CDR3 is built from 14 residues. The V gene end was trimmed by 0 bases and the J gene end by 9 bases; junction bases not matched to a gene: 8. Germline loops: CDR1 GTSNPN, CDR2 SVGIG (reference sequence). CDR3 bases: TGTGCCTGGAGTGTAGGCGGGAGATGGTTTGAGCAGTTCTTC. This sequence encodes CAWSVGGRWFEQFF.

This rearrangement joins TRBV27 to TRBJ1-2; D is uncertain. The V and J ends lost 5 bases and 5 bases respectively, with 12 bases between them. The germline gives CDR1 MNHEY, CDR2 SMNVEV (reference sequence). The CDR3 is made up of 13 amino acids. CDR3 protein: CASSPLDRYGYTF. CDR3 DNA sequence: TGTGCCAGCAGTCCCCTCGATCGATATGGCTACACCTTC.

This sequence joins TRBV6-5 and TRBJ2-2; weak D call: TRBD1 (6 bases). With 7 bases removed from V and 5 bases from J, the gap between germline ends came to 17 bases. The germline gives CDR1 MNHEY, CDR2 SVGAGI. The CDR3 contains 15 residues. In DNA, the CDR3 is TGTGCCAGCACCAACGACAGGCTGTATACCGGGGAGCTGTTTTTT. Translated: CASTNDRLYTGELFF.

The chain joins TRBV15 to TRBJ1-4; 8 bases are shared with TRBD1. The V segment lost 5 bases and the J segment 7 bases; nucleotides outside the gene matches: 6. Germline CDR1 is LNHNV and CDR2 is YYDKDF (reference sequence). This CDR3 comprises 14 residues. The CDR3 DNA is TGTGCCACCAGCTTGGACAGGGAGGTTGAAAAACTGTTTTTT. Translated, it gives CATSLDREVEKLFF.

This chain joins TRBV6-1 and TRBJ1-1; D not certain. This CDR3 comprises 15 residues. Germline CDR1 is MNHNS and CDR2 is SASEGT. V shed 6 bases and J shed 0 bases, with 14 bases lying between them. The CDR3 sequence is CASSRTGIMNTEAFF. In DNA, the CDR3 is TGTGCCAGCAGCCGTACGGGGATCATGAACACTGAAGCTTTCTTT.

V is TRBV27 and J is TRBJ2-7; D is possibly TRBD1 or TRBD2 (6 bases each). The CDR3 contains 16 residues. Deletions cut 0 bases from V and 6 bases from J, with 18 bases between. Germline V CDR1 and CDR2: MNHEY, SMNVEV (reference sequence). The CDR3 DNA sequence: TGTGCCAGCAGTTTATCGGGAGGTTGGGGGGCCCTCGAGCAGTACTTC. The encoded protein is CASSLSGGWGALEQYF.